These 32 T cell receptor beta chains came from one sample sequenced in a study of cytomegalovirus exposure and HLA in healthy donors. The PCR used 60 Vbeta and 13 Jbeta primers. Only in-frame clones appear in the TCRdb table, and some are missing; sequencing was by immunoSEQ multiplex PCR. The repertoire consists of approximately 150,000 clones, with roughly four fifths occurring once and the leading ten covering over 4%. Specimen: PBMCs. The origin of the receptors is a man aged 50-59 years in good health and CMV-seropositive.

V usage is TRBV11-2 and J usage is TRBJ2-5, with TRBD2 matching over 10 bases. The DNA end favors TRBJ2-7, so the J call may be wrong. Germline V gene lookup returns CDR1 SGHAT and CDR2 FQNNGV. This CDR3 region has 15 residues. CDR3 DNA: TGTGCCAGCTGGGGGCTAGCGGGGGAAGACTACGAGCAGTACTTC. Encoded protein: CASWGLAGEDYEQYF.

The chain recombines TRBV30 with TRBJ2-1, with TRBD1 matching 8 bases. The junction had 4 bases not matched to a gene; V was cut back by 3 bases and J by 3 bases. CDR1 and CDR2 from the germline V gene are GTSNPN and SVGIG (reference sequence). The CDR3 is 14 residues long. The CDR3 bases are TGTGCCTGGAGCCCGGGACAGGTCTACAATGAGCAGTTCTTC. It specifies CAWSPGQVYNEQFF.

The V call is TRBV10-3, the J call TRBJ1-1; D perhaps matches TRBD1 (6 bases). The germline V and J ends were trimmed by 5 bases and 1 base, with 11 bases remaining between them. This CDR3 region has 14 residues. From germline, CDR1 is ENHRY and CDR2 SYGVKD. The CDR3 DNA reads TGTGCCATCAGTATGGACAGACCGAACACTGAAGCTTTCTTT. Translated: CAISMDRPNTEAFF.

The rearrangement links TRBV5-8 to TRBJ1-2, with 7 bases lining up with TRBD1. Germline V gene data show CDR1 as SGHTS and CDR2 as YDEGEE. This CDR3 comprises 12 residues. The V and J ends lost 6 bases and 5 bases, in that order; junction bases with no gene match: 4. Here the CDR3 reads CASTRDSYGYTF. CDR3 sequence (DNA): TGTGCCAGCACCCGGGACAGTTATGGCTACACCTTC.

The chain employs TRBV9 and TRBJ2-1, with TRBD2 identical over 13 bases. Trimming at V came to 4 bases and at J to 4 bases, leaving 2 bases not matched to a gene. CDR3 length equals 15 residues. Germline V gives CDR1 SGDLS, CDR2 YYNGEE. CDR3 nucleotides: TGTGCCAGCAGCCCACTAGCGGGGGGGTACAATGAGCAGTTCTTC. This encodes CASSPLAGGYNEQFF. The full variable domain, completed using reference TRBV9 and TRBJ2-1, is DSGVTQTPKHLITATGQRVTLRCSPRSGDLSVYWYQQSLDQGLQFLIQYYNGEERAKGNILERFSAQQFPDLHSELNLSSLELGDSALYFCASSPLAGGYNEQFFGPGTRLTVL.

This chain connects TRBV2 to TRBJ1-1; no clear D gene. CDR3 size: 13 residues. V lost 5 bases to trimming and J lost 8 bases, with 15 bases between them. Germline CDR1 SNHLY, CDR2 FYNNEI. The CDR3: CASSPRNRWEAFF. The CDR3 DNA reads TGTGCCAGCAGTCCAAGGAACAGATGGGAAGCTTTCTTT.

The rearrangement joins TRBV9 to TRBJ1-2; a possible D gene is TRBD1 (6 bases). Looked up from germline, CDR1 is SGDLS and CDR2 is YYNGEE. CDR3 size: 13 residues. Trimming took 3 bases from V and 4 from J, leaving 10 bases between them. The CDR3 DNA sequence: TGTGCCAGCAGCGCACAGGGTTCCTATGGCTACACCTTC. It yields the protein CASSAQGSYGYTF.

The gene calls are TRBV28 and TRBJ2-7; 9 bases align to TRBD1. The V gene's germline CDR1 is MDHEN and CDR2 SYDVKM. The V gene end was trimmed by 5 bases and the J gene end by 4 bases; junction bases not matched to a gene: 12. The CDR3 length is 16 residues. The CDR3 coding sequence is TGTGCCAGCAGTACCCACGGACAGGGGAAACGATACGAGCAGTACTTC. As protein: CASSTHGQGKRYEQYF.

About this clone itself: A read error may account for a junction end that differs from germline. The rearrangement links TRBV7-9 to TRBJ2-5; TRBD2 might be the D (5 bases). The CDR3 sequence is 15 residues long. The germline V gene has CDR1 SEHNR and CDR2 FQNEAQ (reference sequence). The CDR3 reads CASSLRASPQETRYF. The DNA for the CDR3 is TGTGCCAGCAGCTTAAGAGCTAGCCCACAAGAGACCCGGTACTTC.

V and J are TRBV27 and TRBJ1-1; D may be TRBD1 (5 bases). The CDR3 has 15 residues. Germline lookup yields CDR1 MNHEY and CDR2 SMNVEV (reference sequence). The germline V and J ends were trimmed by 4 bases and 0 bases, with 12 bases remaining between them. CDR3 coding DNA: TGTGCCAGCAGTTATGGGGTAGGGGTGAACACTGAAGCTTTCTTT. It codes for CASSYGVGVNTEAFF.

The CDR3 protein is CASSINNNQPQHF. CDR3 coding DNA: TGTGCCAGTAGTATAAACAACAATCAGCCCCAGCATTTT. The chain is built from TRBV19 and TRBJ1-5; D uncertain. The CDR3 covers 13 residues. CDR1 is LNHDA, CDR2 SQIVND, per germline (reference sequence). V was cut by 2 bases and J by 3 bases, with 5 bases left in between.

Written as DNA, the CDR3 is TGTGCTCACAGCAACCAAGAGACCCAGTACTTC. This sequence encodes CAHSNQETQYF. The chain has TRBV28 and TRBJ2-5, with unresolved D. The V gene's germline CDR1 is MDHEN and CDR2 SYDVKM. CDR3 size: 11 residues. Supplemented by reference TRBV28 and TRBJ2-5, the full variable domain reads DVKVTQSSRYLVKRTGEKVFLECVQDMDHENMFWYRQDPGLGLRLIYFSYDVKMKEKGDIPEGYSVSREKKERFSLILESASTNQTSMYLCAHSNQETQYFGPGTRLLVL.

The rearrangement joins TRBV12-5 to TRBJ2-5; 10 bases are a match to TRBD2. This CDR3 has 16 amino acids. The J segment lost 4 bases and the V segment lost 1 base, leaving 6 bases of the junction unmatched. Germline loops: CDR1 LGHNT, CDR2 FRNRAP. The CDR3 protein is CASGLEASGRGETQYF. The CDR3, as DNA: TGTGCTAGTGGTTTGGAGGCTAGCGGGAGAGGAGAGACCCAGTACTTC.

V is TRBV29-1 and J is TRBJ2-2; 9 nucleotides agree with TRBD2. V shed 4 bases, J shed 6 bases, and the junction held 9 bases outside the gene matches. The CDR3 is made up of 15 amino acids. The V gene's germline CDR1 is SQVTM and CDR2 ANQGSEA. The CDR3 bases are TGCAGCGTTGCCCGGACCGGGACTAGCCCCGGGGAGCTGTTTTTT. Amino acids: CSVARTGTSPGELFF.

V gene TRBV11-3 combines with J gene TRBJ1-1; possibly TRBD1 for D (5 bases). V dropped 0 bases and J dropped 6 bases, with 14 bases sitting between them. Germline V gene sequence: CDR1 SGHNT, CDR2 YENEEA. The CDR3 covers 15 residues. The CDR3, as DNA: TGTGCCAGCAGCTTAGATGGGCAGGGTATGTCTGAAGCTTTCTTT. This sequence encodes CASSLDGQGMSEAFF.

The genes are TRBV6-6 and TRBJ1-5, with a tentative D call TRBD1 (5 bases). Trimming removed 2 bases at V and 0 bases at J, with 8 bases between. Germline values: CDR1 MNHNY, CDR2 SVGAGI (reference sequence). The CDR3 is made up of 15 amino acids. CDR3 region: CASSYDSDSNQPQHF. The CDR3 DNA is TGTGCCAGCAGTTACGACAGTGATAGCAATCAGCCCCAGCATTTT.

V is TRBV9 and J is TRBJ2-7; the D gene is possibly TRBD2 (7 bases). V lost 2 bases and J lost 3, with 12 bases in between. The CDR3 loop spans 14 amino acids. CDR1 and CDR2 from the germline V gene are SGDLS and YYNGEE. CDR3 sequence (DNA): TGTGCCAGCAGCGTTGCGGGGGCCTTCTACGAGCAGTACTTC. Its translation is CASSVAGAFYEQYF.

The gene calls are TRBV19 and TRBJ1-4, with 11 bases lining up with TRBD1. The CDR3 is 15 amino acids. V lost 5 bases, J lost 6 bases, and 5 bases stayed unmatched. Germline CDR1 is LNHDA and CDR2 is SQIVND (reference sequence). This chain's CDR3 is CASSGRTGGDEKLFF. The CDR3 coding sequence is TGTGCCAGTAGTGGCCGGACAGGGGGCGATGAAAAACTGTTTTTT.

V is TRBV29-1 and J is TRBJ1-3; D is undetermined. The CDR3 length is 14 residues. V gave up 4 bases and J gave up 0 bases, with 10 bases separating them. Germline-derived CDR1 and CDR2 are SQVTM and ANQGSEA. The CDR3 sequence: CSVGAPDSGNTIYF. Written as DNA, the CDR3 is TGCAGCGTTGGGGCGCCAGACTCTGGAAACACCATATATTTT.

The genes are TRBV28 and TRBJ2-3, with TRBD2 identical over 7 bases. V trimming: 10 bases; J trimming: 5 bases; junction bases outside the gene matches: 12. Per germline, CDR1 MDHEN and CDR2 SYDVKM. CDR3 length: 14 residues. CDR3 protein: CATSRAGGRDTQYF. Here the CDR3 DNA reads TGTGCCACCTCCCGGGCCGGGGGGAGAGATACGCAGTATTTT.

This clone was seen a few times. The chain is built from TRBV4-2 and TRBJ2-7; D unresolved. The CDR3 extends over 12 amino acids. In germline, CDR1 is LGHNA, CDR2 YNFKEQ. V was pared by 3 bases and J by 2 bases, with 5 bases between. In DNA form, the CDR3 reads TGTGCCAGCAGCCACGGTACCTACGAGCAGTACTTC. Translated, it gives CASSHGTYEQYF.

This chain uses TRBV4-1 with TRBJ2-5, with D possibly matching TRBD2 (5 bases). CDR3 length: 14 residues. The germline V gene encodes CDR1 MGHRA and CDR2 YSYEKL. The V end was cut by 4 bases, the J end by 11 bases, with 20 bases between. The CDR3 DNA reads TGCGCCAGCAGCCCGCAGCCAGGCGTAAGGGAGCAGTACTTC. It encodes CASSPQPGVREQYF.

The chain employs TRBV27 and TRBJ2-3; D possibly corresponds to TRBD1 (5 bases). V was pared by 5 bases and J by 4 bases, with 13 bases between. This CDR3 is 14 amino acids long. In germline, CDR1 is MNHEY, CDR2 SMNVEV (reference sequence). The CDR3 coding sequence is TGTGCCAGCAGTAAAGGGGCAGTGCCAGATACGCAGTATTTT. This encodes CASSKGAVPDTQYF.

The CDR3 reads CASSPEGANTDTQYF. For the CDR3, the DNA is TGTGCCAGCAGCCCCGAGGGGGCAAACACAGATACGCAGTATTTT. This sequence joins TRBV7-2 and TRBJ2-3; 7 bases align to TRBD1. Germline CDR1 is SGHTA and CDR2 is FQGNSA. V was clipped by 5 bases and J by 2 bases; unmatched bases: 7. The CDR3 is made up of 15 amino acids.

A single count supports this clone. J is TRBJ1-2 and V is TRBV6-6; D unclear. In germline, CDR1 is MNHNY, CDR2 SVGAGI (reference sequence). The CDR3 is made up of 14 amino acids. Trimming took 2 bases from V and 4 from J, leaving 11 bases between them. CDR3 sequence reads: CASSYIAGAYGYTF. The CDR3, as DNA: TGTGCCAGCAGTTACATTGCAGGCGCCTATGGCTACACCTTC.

This clone was seen more than once but under ten times. The rearrangement uses TRBV5-1 and TRBJ2-2; possibly TRBD2 for D (7 bases). The CDR3 is 15 amino acids. The germline V gene encodes CDR1 SGHRS and CDR2 YFSETQ. V lost 3 bases, J lost 6 bases, and 15 bases lay in between. Written as DNA, the CDR3 is TGCGCCAGCAGCTCCGAGGGGGGGCCCCCCGGGGAGCTGTTTTTT. Encoded protein: CASSSEGGPPGELFF.

The rearrangement joins TRBV7-2 to TRBJ2-1, with D maybe TRBD1 (5 bases). The germline V gene encodes CDR1 SGHTA and CDR2 FQGNSA. V dropped 2 bases and J dropped 7 bases, with 15 bases sitting between them. There are 15 residues in the CDR3. Here the CDR3 DNA reads TGTGCCAGCAGCTTACCCTCAGGGTCGAGGAATGAGCAGTTCTTC. It yields the protein CASSLPSGSRNEQFF.

The chain carries TRBV9 and TRBJ2-7; the D gene is possibly TRBD1 (6 bases). Per the germline V gene, CDR1 is SGDLS and CDR2 is YYNGEE. The CDR3 is 15 amino acids. V lost 0 bases, J lost 6 bases, and 16 bases lay in between. CDR3 nucleotides: TGTGCCAGCAGCGTAGATGCTATAGGGGGTTCCGAGCAGTACTTC. Translated: CASSVDAIGGSEQYF.

The genes are TRBV9 and TRBJ1-1; D is possibly TRBD1 (5 bases). The CDR3 is 15 amino acids. Per germline, CDR1 SGDLS and CDR2 YYNGEE. Between the trimmed V and J ends, which lost 4 bases and 3 bases, there was a span of 16 bases. Written as DNA, the CDR3 is TGTGCCAGCAGCACTACGACAGCAAGGGACACTGAAGCTTTCTTT. Its translation: CASSTTTARDTEAFF. Combining the CDR3 with reference TRBV9 and TRBJ1-1 gives the whole variable domain DSGVTQTPKHLITATGQRVTLRCSPRSGDLSVYWYQQSLDQGLQFLIQYYNGEERAKGNILERFSAQQFPDLHSELNLSSLELGDSALYFCASSTTTARDTEAFFGQGTRLTVV.

This clone has a single count. The chain links TRBV5-1 to TRBJ1-1, with TRBD1 matching 8 bases. This CDR3 region has 15 residues. With 4 bases clipped from V and 2 bases from J, the junction kept 7 bases outside the gene matches. The germline CDR1 and CDR2 sequences are SGHRS and YFSETQ. The CDR3 loop is CASSTGQGGNTEAFF. CDR3 nucleotides: TGCGCCAGCAGCACCGGACAGGGTGGAAACACTGAAGCTTTCTTT.

This clone was recorded only once. The chain links TRBV6-5 to TRBJ2-3, with D hard to call. The V gene's germline CDR1 is MNHEY and CDR2 SVGAGI. The CDR3 loop spans 10 amino acids. V shed 8 bases and J shed 5 bases, with 5 bases lying between them. The DNA of the CDR3 is TGTGCCAGCCGAGGAGATACGCAGTATTTT. This gives the protein CASRGDTQYF.

V gene TRBV7-2 combines with J gene TRBJ2-1; 9 positions agree with TRBD1. Germline-derived CDR1 and CDR2 are SGHTA and FQGNSA. This CDR3 has 17 amino acids. The J segment lost 7 bases and the V segment lost 4 bases, leaving 14 bases of the junction unmatched. CDR3 nucleotide sequence: TGTGCCAGCAGCTCCCAAACCGGGACAGGGTTGGGGAATGAGCAGTTCTTC. Translation: CASSSQTGTGLGNEQFF. The full variable domain, rest sourced from reference TRBV7-2 and TRBJ2-1, is GAGVSQSPSNKVTEKGKDVELRCDPISGHTALYWYRQSLGQGLEFLIYFQGNSAPDKSGLPSDRFSAERTGGSVSTLTIQRTQQEDSAVYLCASSSQTGTGLGNEQFFGPGTRLTVL.